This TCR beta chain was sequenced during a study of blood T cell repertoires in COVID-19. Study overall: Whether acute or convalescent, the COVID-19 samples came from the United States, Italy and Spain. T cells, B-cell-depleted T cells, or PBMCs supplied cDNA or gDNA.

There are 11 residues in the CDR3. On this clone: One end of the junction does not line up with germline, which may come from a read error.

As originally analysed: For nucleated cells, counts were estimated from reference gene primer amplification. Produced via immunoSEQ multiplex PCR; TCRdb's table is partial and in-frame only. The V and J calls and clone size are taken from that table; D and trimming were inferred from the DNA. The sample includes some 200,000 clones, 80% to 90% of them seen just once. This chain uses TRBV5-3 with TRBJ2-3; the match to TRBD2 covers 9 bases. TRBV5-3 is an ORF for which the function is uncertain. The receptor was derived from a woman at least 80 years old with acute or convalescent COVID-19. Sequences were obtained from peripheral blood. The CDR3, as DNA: TGTGCCAGAAGCTGTGGGACTAGCAGGGATTTT. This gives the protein CARSCGTSRDF.